The clone carrying this T cell receptor beta chain was picked up a small number of times. The CDR3 covers 13 residues. V lost 6 bases to trimming and J lost 5 bases; unmatched junction nucleotides: 5. The germline gives CDR1 SGDLS, CDR2 YYNGEE. The sample belongs to a study of T cells in Graves' hyperthyroidism and ophthalmopathy. Looking at the study overall: Peripheral blood specimens were obtained at initial diagnosis, prior to any treatment.

Amplification of TCR beta CDR3 regions used RNA as the template. The TCR CDR3 first-round RT-PCR relied on the HTBI primer set. TCRdb fed the multiplex PCR reads into MiXCR, producing one record per CDR3 protein. The data hold 490,000 or so distinct CDR3 sequences, with 16% observed a single time. Source material for PBMCs was less than 12 ml fresh peripheral blood. The clonotype comes from a woman between 25 and 40 years old with Graves' ophthalmopathy. V gene TRBV9 combines with J gene TRBJ2-1; TRBD2 aligns across 7 bases. The sample consisted of blood. The CDR3 region is CASTSGLNNEQFF. Written as DNA, the CDR3 is TGTGCCAGCACTAGCGGTCTTAACAATGAGCAGTTCTTC.